Listed here are 30 T cell receptor beta chains from one sample, sequenced in a study of T cell responses to AZD1222 COVID-19 vaccine listed by TCRdb under 2021. Per the publication, the time point label means: baseline before first vaccination. Library generation was performed with the immunoSEQ multiplex PCR assay. TCRdb took over this immuneACCESS table, retaining in-frame rearrangements with V and J assigned. Such tables are incomplete; in checked studies, under half of the missing clones stem from an unresolved V gene, and the remainder is unexplained. The sample table shows 95,000 to 150,000 clones, and around 87% are seen once. The ten largest make up 0.95% to 1.5% of the sample. Specimen: peripheral blood, collected on day 0 of AZD1222 vaccination. The source of these receptors is an adult in good health.

CDR3 in amino acids: CASSSDRVRSYNEQFF. CDR3 DNA sequence: TGTGCCAGCAGCTCCGACCGGGTTCGCTCCTACAATGAGCAGTTCTTC. V gene TRBV7-8 combines with J gene TRBJ2-1; D not resolved. CDR3 length: 16 amino acids. The germline V gene has CDR1 SGHVS and CDR2 FQNEAQ. V lost 4 bases and J 0 bases, leaving 13 bases between the germline ends.

The rearrangement joins TRBV3-1 (or the pseudogene TRBV3-2) to TRBJ1-2, with 7 bases identical to TRBD1. The V gene end was trimmed by 8 bases and the J gene end by 6 bases; junction bases not matched to a gene: 12. The CDR3 sequence is 14 residues long. CDR1 and CDR2 from the germline V gene are LGHDT and YNNKEL (reference sequence). The CDR3 sequence is CASGGFRDSNGYTF. In DNA form, the CDR3 reads TGTGCCAGCGGGGGATTCCGGGACAGCAATGGCTACACCTTC.

This clone was seen once. V usage is TRBV30 and J usage is TRBJ1-5; no clear D gene. Germline lookup yields CDR1 GTSNPN and CDR2 SVGIG (reference sequence). Trimming pared 0 bases from V and 4 bases from J, leaving 10 bases between. This CDR3 has 14 amino acids. The CDR3 bases are TGTGCCTGGAGTGTAGTTTCGGGGAATCAGCCCCAGCATTTT. Translated, it gives CAWSVVSGNQPQHF. The complete variable domain, with remaining parts taken from reference TRBV30 and TRBJ1-5, reads SQTIHQWPATLVQPVGSPLSLECTVEGTSNPNLYWYRQAAGRGLQLLFYSVGIGQISSEVPQNLSASRPQDRQFILSSKKLLLSDSGFYLCAWSVVSGNQPQHFGDGTRLSIL.

The V and J genes are TRBV30 and TRBJ2-7, with unresolved D. The CDR3 loop spans 14 amino acids. V was trimmed by 4 bases and J by 2 bases, leaving 15 bases between them. Germline-derived CDR1 and CDR2 are GTSNPN and SVGIG (reference sequence). CDR3 sequence (DNA): TGTGCCTGGATTCCCCGCGGCCGTGCCTACGAGCAGTACTTC. This encodes CAWIPRGRAYEQYF.

This chain uses TRBV5-1 with TRBJ1-2; D not resolved. The germline V gene has CDR1 SGHRS and CDR2 YFSETQ. CDR3 length: 15 amino acids. Trimming removed 4 bases at V and 2 bases at J, with 15 bases between. The CDR3 is CASSPGSPPNYGYTF. The CDR3 nucleotides are TGCGCCAGCAGCCCGGGTTCCCCTCCAAACTATGGCTACACCTTC.

This chain uses TRBV5-1 with TRBJ2-3; TRBD1 is a possible D gene (5 bases). V was shortened by 4 bases and J by 3 bases, with 9 bases between the two germline ends. The CDR3 has 13 amino acids. Germline lookup yields CDR1 SGHRS and CDR2 YFSETQ. CDR3 coding DNA: TGCGCCAGCAGCCTGGGGCAGACAGATACGCAGTATTTT. The encoded protein is CASSLGQTDTQYF.

The chain carries TRBV7-9 and TRBJ1-3; D uncertain. From germline, CDR1 is SEHNR and CDR2 FQNEAQ (reference sequence). Trimming took off 1 base at V and 0 bases at J, with 7 bases between the two ends. The CDR3 contains 15 residues. CDR3 region: CASSLVLDSGNTIYF. CDR3 nucleotide sequence: TGTGCCAGCAGCTTAGTTTTGGACTCTGGAAACACCATATATTTT.

V is TRBV19 and J is TRBJ2-2, with D hard to call. The CDR3 contains 14 residues. V gave up 5 bases and J gave up 2 bases, with 9 bases separating them. CDR1 LNHDA and CDR2 SQIVND come from the germline V gene (reference sequence). Here the CDR3 DNA reads TGTGCCAGTAGTGACGATTTCAACACCGGGGAGCTGTTTTTT. Protein: CASSDDFNTGELFF.

This clone has just one count. V is TRBV6-5 and J is TRBJ1-5; the D gene is possibly TRBD1 (6 bases). With 0 bases removed from V and 6 bases from J, the gap between germline ends came to 12 bases. The CDR3 extends over 15 amino acids. Germline V gene data show CDR1 as MNHEY and CDR2 as SVGAGI. Here the CDR3 reads CASSYSGGIGQPQHF. CDR3 DNA: TGTGCCAGCAGTTACTCAGGGGGAATAGGTCAGCCCCAGCATTTT.

The rearrangement joins TRBV30 to TRBJ1-6, with 7 bases lining up with TRBD1. In germline, CDR1 is GTSNPN, CDR2 SVGIG (reference sequence). This CDR3 is 12 amino acids long. V gave up 5 bases and J gave up 9 bases; unmatched junction bases: 4. The DNA of the CDR3 is TGTGCCTGGGACAGGGTCCGTTCACCCCTCCACTTT. Its translation: CAWDRVRSPLHF.

The chain joins TRBV7-2 to TRBJ2-6; D may match TRBD1 or TRBD2 (5 bases each). The CDR3 covers 15 residues. Germline V CDR1 and CDR2: SGHTA, FQGNSA. The V end was cut by 4 bases, the J end by 0 bases, with 7 bases between. CDR3 sequence reads: CASSWGSSGANVLTF. The CDR3 nucleotides are TGTGCCAGCAGCTGGGGGAGCTCTGGGGCCAACGTCCTGACTTTC.

This clone appeared a few times. The CDR3 DNA follows: TGTGCCAGCAGCCTCGTACCTAGGGGAATCGAAAATTCACCCCTCCACTTT. It yields the protein CASSLVPRGIENSPLHF. The chain combines TRBV7-7 with TRBJ1-6; D is perhaps TRBD1 (5 bases). V was pared by 5 bases and J by 7 bases, with 21 bases between. Germline values: CDR1 SSHAT, CDR2 FNYEAQ (reference sequence). The CDR3 totals 17 residues.

The gene calls are TRBV24-1 and TRBJ2-5; no reliable D call. Trimming took off 2 bases at V and 5 bases at J, with 8 bases between the two ends. The CDR3 spans 13 residues. Germline V gene sequence: CDR1 KGHDR, CDR2 SFDVKD. This CDR3 reads CATSDSGRETQYF. For the CDR3, the DNA is TGTGCCACCAGTGATTCGGGTCGGGAGACCCAGTACTTC.

The rearrangement joins TRBV7-8 to TRBJ2-6, with D perhaps matching TRBD2 (6 bases). Germline loops: CDR1 SGHVS, CDR2 FQNEAQ. V lost 8 bases, J lost 0 bases, and 23 bases lay in between. There are 19 residues in the CDR3. The CDR3 nucleotides read TGTGCCAGCGGCAAAAGGGTTGGTGGAGGGTTCTCTGGGGCCAACGTCCTGACTTTC. Translating gives CASGKRVGGGFSGANVLTF.

The sample holds one count of this clone. The rearrangement uses TRBV18 and TRBJ1-3; TRBD1 matches 10 bases. There are 15 residues in the CDR3. With V trimmed by 3 bases and J by 4 bases, 3 bases remained unmatched. Germline loops: CDR1 KGHSH, CDR2 LQKENI. In DNA form, the CDR3 reads TGTGCCAGCTCACCCGGACAGGGGGGAGGAAACACCATATATTTT. Translation gives CASSPGQGGGNTIYF.

The rearrangement joins TRBV6-1 to TRBJ1-2; D remains ambiguous. V was pared by 3 bases and J by 2 bases, with 10 bases between. Germline CDR1 reads MNHNS; CDR2 reads SASEGT. CDR3 length: 14 residues. The CDR3 coding sequence is TGTGCCAGCAGTGAGCTTGGCTGGAACTATGGCTACACCTTC. Residues: CASSELGWNYGYTF.

This clone has only one observation. The chain couples TRBV18 to TRBJ1-2; possible D gene TRBD1, 5 bases. The V end was cut by 3 bases, the J end by 4 bases, with 6 bases between. CDR3 length equals 12 residues. The germline CDR1 and CDR2 sequences are KGHSH and LQKENI. The CDR3 DNA is TGTGCCAGCTCACCTGACAGCTATGGCTACACCTTC. It specifies CASSPDSYGYTF.

The V and J genes are TRBV15 and TRBJ2-1, with TRBD2 as a possible D gene (6 bases). This CDR3 contains 15 residues. V gave up 0 bases and J gave up 6 bases, with 12 bases separating them. CDR1 and CDR2 (germline): LNHNV, YYDKDF (reference sequence). The CDR3 nucleotides read TGTGCCACCAGCAGAGATGGTGGGGGGAGCAATGAGCAGTTCTTC. Translation gives CATSRDGGGSNEQFF.

V and J are TRBV3-1 (or the pseudogene TRBV3-2) and TRBJ2-5; 8 bases align to TRBD2. Germline trimming cut 4 bases from V and 5 bases from J; bases unmatched to any gene: 3. The germline gives CDR1 LGHDT, CDR2 YNNKEL (reference sequence). The CDR3 is made up of 13 amino acids. The chain's CDR3 is CASSPTSVETQYF. CDR3 nucleotides: TGTGCCAGCAGCCCGACTAGCGTGGAGACCCAGTACTTC.

The V and J genes are TRBV25-1 and TRBJ1-5; D may be TRBD1 (6 bases). The CDR3 runs to 16 residues. Germline loops: CDR1 MGHDK, CDR2 SYGVNS. Trimming shortened V by 3 bases and J by 2 bases, and 14 bases separated the two germline ends. The CDR3 here is CASSDSQGQGNQPQHF. For the CDR3, the DNA is TGTGCCAGCAGTGACTCTCAGGGGCAAGGCAATCAGCCCCAGCATTTT. The whole variable domain, remainder taken from reference TRBV25-1 and TRBJ1-5, is EADIYQTPRYLVIGTGKKITLECSQTMGHDKMYWYQQDPGMELHLIHYSYGVNSTEKGDLSSESTVSRIRTEHFPLTLESARPSHTSQYLCASSDSQGQGNQPQHFGDGTRLSIL.

The genes are TRBV2 and TRBJ2-7; D gene unclear. V lost 3 bases, J lost 7 bases, and 10 bases lay in between. This CDR3 region has 12 residues. The germline gives CDR1 SNHLY, CDR2 FYNNEI. CDR3 sequence: CASSEPNWEQYF. Here the CDR3 DNA reads TGTGCCAGCAGTGAGCCTAACTGGGAGCAGTACTTC. The full variable domain, with the rest looked up from reference TRBV2 and TRBJ2-7, is EPEVTQTPSHQVTQMGQEVILRCVPISNHLYFYWYRQILGQKVEFLVSFYNNEISEKSEIFDDQFSVERPDGSNFTLKIRSTKLEDSAMYFCASSEPNWEQYFGPGTRLTVT.

V is TRBV3-1 (or the pseudogene TRBV3-2) and J is TRBJ2-3; 10 bases match TRBD2. The CDR3 consists of 16 residues. CDR1 is LGHDT and CDR2 is YNNKEL in the germline V gene (reference sequence). Trimming cost V 2 bases and J 2 bases; bases outside gene matches: 4. CDR3 residues: CASSQIAGGYTDTQYF. In DNA form, the CDR3 reads TGTGCCAGCAGCCAAATAGCGGGGGGTTACACAGATACGCAGTATTTT.

The V gene is TRBV12-3 or TRBV12-4, the J gene TRBJ2-1; tentatively, D is TRBD1 or TRBD2 (6 bases each). There are 12 residues in the CDR3. Between the trimmed V and J ends, which lost 6 bases and 6 bases, there was a span of 9 bases. CDR3 coding DNA: TGTGCCAGCAGGGGGGGCCTCAATGAGCAGTTCTTC. This translates into CASRGGLNEQFF.

Concerning this clone: The sample holds other DNA sequences that translate to the same CDR3. The rearrangement joins TRBV3-1 (or the pseudogene TRBV3-2) to TRBJ1-1, with unresolved D. Germline loops: CDR1 LGHDT, CDR2 YNNKEL (reference sequence). The CDR3 runs 13 residues. With 1 base removed from V and 1 base from J, the gap between germline ends came to 4 bases. CDR3 in DNA: TGTGCCAGCAGCCAAGGCCGGAACACTGAAGCTTTCTTT. This sequence encodes CASSQGRNTEAFF.

This sequence joins TRBV6-5 and TRBJ2-7, with D possibly being TRBD2 (6 bases). The V end lost 2 bases, the J end lost 8 bases, and 10 bases lay between the germline ends. This CDR3 has 12 residues. Germline V CDR1 and CDR2: MNHEY, SVGAGI. The CDR3 loop is CASSYRGGQQYF. CDR3 DNA sequence: TGTGCCAGCAGTTACAGAGGAGGGCAGCAGTACTTC.

CDR3 DNA: TGTGCCAGCAGCCCCCAGGTAAAGGGGACAGATGAAAAACTGTTTTTT. The encoded protein is CASSPQVKGTDEKLFF. This chain connects TRBV21-1 to TRBJ1-4; the DNA was not compared with TRBD1, the D call given in the table. TRBV21-1 is termed a pseudogene. CDR3 length: 16 amino acids.

V and J are TRBV6-5 and TRBJ1-2, with D unresolved. V was shortened by 6 bases and J by 0 bases, with 8 bases between the two germline ends. There are 13 residues in the CDR3. The germline gives CDR1 MNHEY, CDR2 SVGAGI. This CDR3 reads CASSEKANYGYTF. The DNA for the CDR3 is TGTGCCAGCAGCGAGAAGGCTAACTATGGCTACACCTTC.

The genes are TRBV5-5 and TRBJ2-7, with D maybe TRBD2 (5 bases). The V end lost 0 bases, the J end lost 0 bases, and 13 bases lay between the germline ends. CDR3 length: 16 amino acids. Germline-derived CDR1 and CDR2 are SGHKS and YYEKEE (reference sequence). The CDR3 DNA is TGTGCCAGCAGCTTGGGTGGAGGACGTCTCTCCTACGAGCAGTACTTC. Its translation is CASSLGGGRLSYEQYF.

The chain combines TRBV6-5 with TRBJ2-2, with D unresolved. Trimming cost V 8 bases and J 2 bases, with 12 bases left between them. Per germline, CDR1 MNHEY and CDR2 SVGAGI. The CDR3 has 14 amino acids. CDR3 residues: CASELRANTGELFF. CDR3 DNA sequence: TGTGCCAGCGAGTTACGGGCTAACACCGGGGAGCTGTTTTTT.

This rearrangement joins TRBV7-9 to TRBJ2-1; perhaps TRBD2 as D (6 bases). The germline gives CDR1 SEHNR, CDR2 FQNEAQ (reference sequence). The CDR3 has 14 amino acids. V lost 8 bases and J 2 bases, leaving 13 bases between the germline ends. CDR3 loop: CASGRDSTYNEQFF. CDR3 in DNA: TGTGCCAGCGGGCGGGACTCGACCTACAATGAGCAGTTCTTC.